The sequence of this TCR beta chain was determined in a study of blood T cell repertoires in COVID-19. CDR1 and CDR2 (germline): MNHEY, SVGAGI. Deletions cut 0 bases from V and 4 bases from J, with 7 bases between. This CDR3 is 14 amino acids long. The assay was immunoSEQ multiplex PCR, and TCRdb's table has in-frame clones only and misses some. The repertoire has some 510,000 clones, more than 75% of them found once; the top ten carry 1.8%. Recovered status in Cohort 3 required two negative PCRs, clearance, or symptom resolution. The chain carries TRBV6-5 and TRBJ2-1, with D possibly being TRBD2 (5 bases). The clonotype originates from a woman aged 40 to 49 who had recovered from COVID-19. The sample was PBMCs or T cells enriched from blood (not recorded which). CDR3 loop: CASSYSGKYNEQFF. DNA of the CDR3: TGTGCCAGCAGTTACTCCGGGAAGTACAATGAGCAGTTCTTC.